This TCR beta chain was obtained from a study of cytomegalovirus exposure and HLA in healthy donors. Overall study results and limits: The study listed about 150 cytomegalovirus-associated TCR beta chains. The authors later found TCR association rates varying by HLA locus, with DRB1 most and HLA-C fewest.

Per germline, CDR1 LGHNA and CDR2 YNFKEQ. The CDR3 loop spans 15 amino acids. Trimming cost V 4 bases and J 5 bases; bases outside gene matches: 6. Donors showed nominal health when sampled, although they likely had unrecorded immune exposures. On this clone itself: The antigen is not known.

PCR involved 60 Vbeta and 13 Jbeta primers. Clones were sequenced by immunoSEQ multiplex PCR, and TCRdb holds only the in-frame ones, with some missing. Here the sample spans some 200,000 clones, about four fifths being singletons. The chain combines TRBV4-2 with TRBJ1-4, with 8 bases lining up with TRBD1. This TCR was sampled from a girl aged 10-17 years in good health and CMV-seropositive. The specimen was PBMCs. The CDR3 is CASSPSGTGNEKLFF. The CDR3 region has the DNA TGTGCCAGCAGCCCCTCAGGGACAGGCAATGAAAAACTGTTTTTT.